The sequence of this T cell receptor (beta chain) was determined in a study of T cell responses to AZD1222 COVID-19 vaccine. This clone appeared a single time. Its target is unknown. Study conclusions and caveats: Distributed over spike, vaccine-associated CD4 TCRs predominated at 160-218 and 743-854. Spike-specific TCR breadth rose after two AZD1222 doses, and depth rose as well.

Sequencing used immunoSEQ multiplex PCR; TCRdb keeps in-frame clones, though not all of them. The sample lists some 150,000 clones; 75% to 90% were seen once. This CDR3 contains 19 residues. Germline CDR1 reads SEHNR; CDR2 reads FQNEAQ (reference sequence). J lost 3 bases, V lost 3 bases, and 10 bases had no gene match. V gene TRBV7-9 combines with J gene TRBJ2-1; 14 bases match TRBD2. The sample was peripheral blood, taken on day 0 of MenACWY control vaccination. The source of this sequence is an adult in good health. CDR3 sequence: CASSFGSGLAGGLYNEQFF. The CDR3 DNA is TGTGCCAGCAGCTTCGGATCTGGACTAGCGGGGGGCCTCTACAATGAGCAGTTCTTC.